The 10 T cell receptor beta chains reported below all come from one sample, sequenced in a study of early stage breast cancer tumors. Libraries were prepared by immunoSEQ multiplex PCR; TCRdb keeps only in-frame clonotypes and omits some of them. The data show fewer than 70,000 clones, 65% to 85% seen once. Input material: blood. The receptor set was obtained from a person aged 40 to 49 with breast cancer.

The V gene is TRBV21-1, the J gene TRBJ1-5; the DNA was not used to check the table's D call, TRBD1. TRBV21-1 is annotated as a pseudogene. This CDR3 contains 16 residues. CDR3 residues: CASRGKQGAGSQPQHF. For the CDR3, the DNA is TGTGCCAGCAGGGGAAAACAGGGGGCTGGGAGTCAGCCCCAGCATTTT.

The rearrangement joins TRBV7-2 to TRBJ2-4, with D unclear. Per germline, CDR1 SGHTA and CDR2 FQGNSA. This CDR3 comprises 11 residues. V was cut by 6 bases and J by 8 bases, with 8 bases left in between. The CDR3 loop is CASRATYIQYF. In nucleotides, the CDR3 is TGTGCCAGCAGGGCTACGTACATTCAGTACTTC.

This chain connects TRBV6-6 to TRBJ2-7; D is tentatively TRBD1 or TRBD2 (5 bases each). This CDR3 region has 14 residues. Germline loops: CDR1 MNHNY, CDR2 SVGAGI (reference sequence). Trimming cost V 4 bases and J 0 bases, with 10 bases left between them. The CDR3: CASSFDSGSYEQYF. As DNA, the CDR3 is TGTGCCAGCAGTTTCGACAGCGGCTCCTACGAGCAGTACTTC.

The chain employs TRBV5-6 and TRBJ1-2, with D hard to call. Germline V gene lookup returns CDR1 SGHDT and CDR2 YYEEEE. V dropped 1 base and J dropped 8 bases, with 12 bases sitting between them. CDR3 length equals 13 residues. The CDR3 region is CASSLTAPRGYTF. DNA of the CDR3: TGTGCCAGCAGCTTGACGGCCCCGAGAGGCTACACCTTC.

The gene calls are TRBV9 and TRBJ1-1; D remains unclear. This CDR3 has 14 residues. Trimming left V 0 bases short and J 1 base short, with 7 bases between. Germline CDR1 reads SGDLS; CDR2 reads YYNGEE. The CDR3 nucleotides read TGTGCCAGCAGCGTAGCGCCCAGGAACACTGAAGCTTTCTTT. This gives the protein CASSVAPRNTEAFF.

This chain uses TRBV6-1 with TRBJ2-7, with D possibly TRBD1 on 6 matching bases. This CDR3 contains 15 residues. Trimming took off 1 base at V and 5 bases at J, with 15 bases between the two ends. CDR1 and CDR2 (germline): MNHNS, SASEGT. The CDR3 bases are TGTGCCAGCAGTGAAGTTCCAGGGACAAGGGACGAGCAGTACTTC. Translating it yields CASSEVPGTRDEQYF.

The chain combines TRBV15 with TRBJ2-3, with 7 bases matching TRBD1. This CDR3 comprises 16 residues. The germline V gene encodes CDR1 LNHNV and CDR2 YYDKDF (reference sequence). V dropped 4 bases and J dropped 3; count of bases not matched to a gene: 10. CDR3 sequence: CATSNGNRGTTDTQYF. CDR3 coding DNA: TGTGCCACCAGCAACGGTAACAGGGGCACGACAGATACGCAGTATTTT.

This chain uses TRBV28 with TRBJ2-7; D might be TRBD1 (5 bases). Germline values: CDR1 MDHEN, CDR2 SYDVKM. This CDR3 is 13 amino acids long. V was pared by 3 bases and J by 4 bases, with 10 bases between. The CDR3 DNA sequence: TGTGCCAGCAGTTTCCAGGGATCTTACGAGCAGTACTTC. It translates to CASSFQGSYEQYF.

This chain joins TRBV2 and TRBJ1-4, with D maybe TRBD1 (5 bases). Germline-derived CDR1 and CDR2 are SNHLY and FYNNEI. CDR3 size: 12 residues. The V and J ends lost 7 bases and 8 bases respectively, with 11 bases between them. CDR3 in DNA: TGTGCCAGCAAAGGGGTAGGAGAAAAACTGTTTTTT. It is translated as CASKGVGEKLFF.

The chain recombines TRBV19 with TRBJ1-2; D is perhaps TRBD1 (5 bases). The CDR3 consists of 15 residues. Trimming removed 4 bases from V and 2 bases from J, with 14 bases in between. CDR1 is LNHDA, CDR2 SQIVND, per germline (reference sequence). The CDR3 coding sequence is TGTGCCAGTAGTAAAACCGGGACGGTAAACTATGGCTACACCTTC. Amino acid sequence: CASSKTGTVNYGYTF.